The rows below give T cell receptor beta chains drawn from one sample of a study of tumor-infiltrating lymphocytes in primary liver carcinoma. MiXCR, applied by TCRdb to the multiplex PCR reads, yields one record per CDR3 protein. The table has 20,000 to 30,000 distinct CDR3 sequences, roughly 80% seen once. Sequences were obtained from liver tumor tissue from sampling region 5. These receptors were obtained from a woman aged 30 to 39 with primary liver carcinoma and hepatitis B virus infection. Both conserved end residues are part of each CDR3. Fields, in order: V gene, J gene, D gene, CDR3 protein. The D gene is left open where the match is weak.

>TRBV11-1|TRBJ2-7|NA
CASSFMGYEWYF
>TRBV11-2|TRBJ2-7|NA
CASSTTELTEEQYF
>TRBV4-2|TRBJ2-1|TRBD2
CVSSQDIGAGVNNEQFF
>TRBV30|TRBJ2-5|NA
CAWRVGRGGWETQHF
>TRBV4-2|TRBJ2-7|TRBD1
CASSQDLGQEGDEQYF
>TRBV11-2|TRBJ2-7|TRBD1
CASSLDRTGRYEQYF
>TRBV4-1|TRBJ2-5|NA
CASINAREETQYF
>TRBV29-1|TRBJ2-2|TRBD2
CSVVVAGVGELFF
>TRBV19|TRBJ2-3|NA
CASRPLGGKRDTQYF
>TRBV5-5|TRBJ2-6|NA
CVSSLLRAASGANVVTF
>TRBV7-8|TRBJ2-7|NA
CASSSLHSSRYYKQYF
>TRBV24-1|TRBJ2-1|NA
CATRGKDSTYNELFF
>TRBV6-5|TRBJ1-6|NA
CAGSGRASGSYNSPLHF
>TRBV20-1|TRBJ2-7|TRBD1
CSARPSDRGDNYEQYF
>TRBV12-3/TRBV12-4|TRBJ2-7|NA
CASSPGDTNYEQYF
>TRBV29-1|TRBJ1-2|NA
CSVVRWGGGYIF
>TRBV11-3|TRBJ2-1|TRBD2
CASNRLAGGGYEQFF
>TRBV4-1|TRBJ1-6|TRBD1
CASSPPGQGGPPLHF
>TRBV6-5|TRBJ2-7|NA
CASYSLVAGQSYEHYF